The 13 T cell receptor beta chains below come from one sample, sequenced in a study of T cells in localized non-small cell lung cancer. The table came from immunoSEQ multiplex PCR; TCRdb's copy has only in-frame clones and leaves some out. The repertoire has around 70,000 clones, about four fifths of them found once; the top ten carry 1.3%. Sample: peripheral blood, taken before any cancer treatment. The receptor set was obtained from a female donor at least 60 years old with stage I lung adenocarcinoma.

The chain joins TRBV9 to TRBJ2-5; 10 bases are shared with TRBD2. Trimming at V came to 0 bases and at J to 2 bases, leaving 4 bases not matched to a gene. The CDR3 is 16 amino acids. Germline V lookup: CDR1 SGDLS, CDR2 YYNGEE. CDR3 sequence reads: CASSVAGTSAQETQYF. The CDR3 DNA is TGTGCCAGCAGCGTAGCGGGGACTAGCGCACAAGAGACCCAGTACTTC.

This clone was found once. The germline gene is not matched at one end of the junction; a read error may be the cause. The chain employs TRBV7-7 and TRBJ2-1; 10 bases align to TRBD1. The CDR3 extends over 15 amino acids. Germline assignment: CDR1 SSHAT and CDR2 FNYEAQ (reference sequence). In DNA form, the CDR3 reads TGTGCTAGCAGCTTAGATGGGACAGGGGTCGATGAGCAGTTCTTC. Translated: CASSLDGTGVDEQFF.

The chain employs TRBV28 and TRBJ2-1; D is ambiguous. Trimming removed 9 bases from V and 2 bases from J, with 14 bases in between. The CDR3 totals 14 residues. Per germline, CDR1 MDHEN and CDR2 SYDVKM. The CDR3 loop reads CASEDSGPYNEQFF. The CDR3 DNA reads as TGTGCCAGTGAAGACTCTGGGCCCTACAATGAGCAGTTCTTC.

The chain employs TRBV5-1 and TRBJ1-2, with D maybe TRBD1 (6 bases). Germline CDR1 is SGHRS and CDR2 is YFSETQ. The CDR3 sequence is 14 residues long. The V gene lost 2 bases and the J gene lost 1 base, with 9 bases spanning the gap. As DNA, the CDR3 is TGCGCCAGCAGCTTAGGACAGAGTAACTATGGCTACACCTTC. It encodes CASSLGQSNYGYTF.

V is TRBV19 and J is TRBJ2-3, with 9 bases lining up with TRBD1. The CDR3 has 16 residues. The trim removed 3 bases at V and 3 bases at J, leaving 7 bases unmatched. From germline, CDR1 is LNHDA and CDR2 SQIVND (reference sequence). The CDR3 DNA reads TGTGCCAGTAGTATCGGACAGGGGAGAGGAACAGATACGCAGTATTTT. Its translation: CASSIGQGRGTDTQYF.

V gene TRBV6-5 combines with J gene TRBJ1-2, with 7 bases identical to TRBD1. The CDR3 loop spans 13 amino acids. V lost 4 bases, J lost 6 bases, and 5 bases stayed unmatched. In germline, CDR1 is MNHEY, CDR2 SVGAGI. The CDR3 spells CASSSTGPHGYTF. The CDR3 DNA follows: TGTGCCAGCAGTTCGACAGGGCCGCATGGCTACACCTTC.

The CDR3 spells CASSLELGTTRNYGYTF. CDR3 nucleotide sequence: TGCGCCAGCAGCTTGGAGCTCGGGACCACAAGAAACTATGGCTACACCTTC. The chain links TRBV5-1 to TRBJ1-2; tentatively, D is TRBD1 (5 bases). Germline V gene sequence: CDR1 SGHRS, CDR2 YFSETQ. The CDR3 runs 17 residues. The V and J ends lost 0 bases and 2 bases respectively, with 17 bases between them.

The chain joins TRBV10-1 to TRBJ2-2, with 7 nucleotides matching TRBD2. The V segment lost 4 bases and the J segment 4 bases; nucleotides outside the gene matches: 9. Germline V gives CDR1 WNHNN, CDR2 SYGVQD (reference sequence). The CDR3 covers 16 residues. CDR3 sequence (DNA): TGCGCCAGCAGTGGGAGTAAAGCTAGCGGCACCGGGGAGCTGTTTTTT. It yields the protein CASSGSKASGTGELFF.

The V gene is TRBV12-5, the J gene TRBJ1-2; tentatively, D is TRBD1 (6 bases). V dropped 1 base and J dropped 7 bases, with 10 bases sitting between them. CDR1 is LGHNT, CDR2 FRNRAP, per germline. CDR3 length equals 13 residues. The CDR3 DNA is TGTGCTAGTGGTTTGGGGGGGGCGCGTGGCTACACCTTC. This sequence encodes CASGLGGARGYTF. The full variable domain, in which reference TRBV12-5 and TRBJ1-2 provide the parts outside the CDR3, is DARVTQTPRHKVTEMGQEVTMRCQPILGHNTVFWYRQTMMQGLELLAYFRNRAPLDDSGMPKDRFSAEMPDATLATLKIQPSEPRDSAVYFCASGLGGARGYTFGSGTRLTVV.

The chain couples TRBV5-1 to TRBJ2-7; D possibly corresponds to TRBD1 (5 bases). The CDR3 totals 14 residues. The V end lost 0 bases, the J end lost 3 bases, and 10 bases lay between the germline ends. Germline V lookup: CDR1 SGHRS, CDR2 YFSETQ. CDR3: CASSLAGRVYEQYF. CDR3 nucleotides: TGCGCCAGCAGCTTGGCCGGCAGGGTCTACGAGCAGTACTTC.

This sequence joins TRBV6-5 and TRBJ2-1; 7 nucleotides line up with TRBD1. Trimming removed 6 bases from V and 4 bases from J; junction bases left unmatched: 3. Per germline, CDR1 MNHEY and CDR2 SVGAGI. The CDR3 spans 13 residues. The CDR3 sequence: CASRHRGYNEQFF. CDR3 DNA sequence: TGTGCCAGCAGACACAGGGGTTACAATGAGCAGTTCTTC.

This clone appeared a single time. The chain recombines TRBV5-1 with TRBJ1-2; TRBD1 might be the D (5 bases). CDR1 is SGHRS and CDR2 is YFSETQ in the germline V gene. This CDR3 has 16 amino acids. Trimming removed 1 base at V and 4 bases at J, with 17 bases between. The CDR3 region is CASSLRGLQPSYGYTF. DNA for the CDR3: TGCGCCAGCAGCTTGAGGGGTCTGCAACCCTCCTATGGCTACACCTTC.

The chain uses TRBV7-2 and TRBJ1-2; the D gene is possibly TRBD1 (5 bases). The germline V gene encodes CDR1 SGHTA and CDR2 FQGNSA. The V end was cut by 1 base, the J end by 8 bases, with 11 bases between. The CDR3 spans 13 residues. DNA for the CDR3: TGTGCCAGCAGCTTAGACGGGGCAGGGGGCTACACCTTC. Translated: CASSLDGAGGYTF. The full variable domain, with the rest looked up from reference TRBV7-2 and TRBJ1-2, is GAGVSQSPSNKVTEKGKDVELRCDPISGHTALYWYRQSLGQGLEFLIYFQGNSAPDKSGLPSDRFSAERTGGSVSTLTIQRTQQEDSAVYLCASSLDGAGGYTFGSGTRLTVV.